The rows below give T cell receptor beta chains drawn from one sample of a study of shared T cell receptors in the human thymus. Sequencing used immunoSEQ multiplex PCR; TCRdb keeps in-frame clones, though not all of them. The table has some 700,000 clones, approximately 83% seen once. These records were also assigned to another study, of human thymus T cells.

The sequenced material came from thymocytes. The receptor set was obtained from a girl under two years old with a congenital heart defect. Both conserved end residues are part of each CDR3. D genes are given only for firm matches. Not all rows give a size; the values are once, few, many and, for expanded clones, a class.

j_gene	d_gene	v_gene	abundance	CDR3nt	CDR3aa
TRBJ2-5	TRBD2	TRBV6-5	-	TGTGCCAGCAGCCTGGGGGGGTTGGAGACCCAGTACTTC	CASSLGGLETQYF
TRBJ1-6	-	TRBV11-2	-	TGTGCCAGCACCGAGACAGGAGAGAAGTCACCCCTCCACTTT	CASTETGEKSPLHF
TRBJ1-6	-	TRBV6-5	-	TGTGCCAGCAGTGACAGTCCATATAATTCCCCCCTCCACTTT	CASSDSPYNSPLHF
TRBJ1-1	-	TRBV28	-	TGTGCCAGCAGTTGCAACCCAGACAGCCCCTACACTGAAGCTTTCTTT	CASSCNPDSPYTEAFF
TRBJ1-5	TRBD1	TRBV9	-	TGTGCCAGCAGCGTAGGGGACAGGTCAGGGCCCCAGCATTTT	CASSVGDRSGPQHF
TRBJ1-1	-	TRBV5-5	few	TGTGCCAGCAGCTTGCAGGGCCCGGGTTGGGAACCGACTGAAGCTTTCTTT	CASSLQGPGWEPTEAFF
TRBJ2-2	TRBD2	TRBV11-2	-	TGTGCCAGCAGCTCTACTAGCGGCTCGCACACCGGGGAGCTGTTTTTT	CASSSTSGSHTGELFF
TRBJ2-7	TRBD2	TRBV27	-	TGTGCCAGCAGTGCGACTAGCGGGGGGCTAAAATACGAGCAGTACTTC	CASSATSGGLKYEQYF
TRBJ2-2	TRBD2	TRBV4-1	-	TGCGCCAGCAGCCTGGGACTAGTCTACACCGGGGAGCTGTTTTTT	CASSLGLVYTGELFF
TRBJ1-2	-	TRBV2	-	TGTGCCAGCACTCCCGGGGATGGCTACACCTTC	CASTPGDGYTF
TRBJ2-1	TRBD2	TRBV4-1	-	TGCGCCAGCAGCCAAGATTGGACTAGGCCCTTAATCTATGAGCAGTTCTTC	CASSQDWTRPLIYEQFF
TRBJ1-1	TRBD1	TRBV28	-	TGTGCCAGCAGGGGGGGGACAGGTGAAGCCCGGGCTTTCTTT	CASRGGTGEARAFF
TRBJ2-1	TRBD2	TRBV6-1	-	TGTGCCATCGTTCGCCGGGACTACTACAATGAGCAGTTCTTC	CAIVRRDYYNEQFF
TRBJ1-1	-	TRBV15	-	TGTGCCACCAGCAGAGTAGGCAGGGTGAACACTGAAGCTTTCTTT	CATSRVGRVNTEAFF
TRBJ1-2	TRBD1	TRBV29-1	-	TGCAGCGTTCGGGACAGGGTCCCCAATAACTATGGCTACACCTTC	CSVRDRVPNNYGYTF
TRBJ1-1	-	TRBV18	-	TGTGCCAGCTCACCAGATAGCCTAACTTTCTTT	CASSPDSLTFF
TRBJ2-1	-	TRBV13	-	TGTGCCAGCAGCCCAAGCGGGCCCAATGAGCAGTTCTTC	CASSPSGPNEQFF
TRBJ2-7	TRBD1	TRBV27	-	TGTGCCAGCAGTTCGTACCGGGACAGGTCCTACGAGCAGTACTTC	CASSSYRDRSYEQYF
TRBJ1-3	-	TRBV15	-	TGTGCCACCAGCAGAGATCAGGGAGGTTACTCTGGAAACACCATATATTTT	CATSRDQGGYSGNTIYF
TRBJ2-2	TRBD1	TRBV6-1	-	TGTGCCAGTCGAAAACCGGGACAGACCACCGGGGAGCTGTTTTTT	CASRKPGQTTGELFF
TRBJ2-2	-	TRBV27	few	TGTGCCAGCAGTTTATCACTGGGGCACACGAACACCGGGGAGCTGTTTTTT	CASSLSLGHTNTGELFF
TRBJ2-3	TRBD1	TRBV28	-	TGTGCCAGCAGTGATAATCCGGGACAGGGCGTTCCAGGGTTTTCAGATACGCAGTATTTT	CASSDNPGQGVPGFSDTQYF
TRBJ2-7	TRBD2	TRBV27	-	TGTGCCAGCAGTTTATTTCGGGGGGGCTCCTACGAGCAGTACTTC	CASSLFRGGSYEQYF
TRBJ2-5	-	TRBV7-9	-	TGTGCCAGCAGCCAAAAAGGAGGGCAGCCCCAAGAGACCCAGTACTTC	CASSQKGGQPQETQYF
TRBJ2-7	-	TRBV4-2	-	TGTGCCAGCAGCCAGATGTTGAGAGGGAGGTCTTACTACGAGCAGTACTTC	CASSQMLRGRSYYEQYF
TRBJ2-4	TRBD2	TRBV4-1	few	TGCGCCAGCAGCCAAGATGCTTCTGGACTAGCGGGGGGAGAAGCCAAAAACATTCAGTACTTC	CASSQDASGLAGGEAKNIQYF
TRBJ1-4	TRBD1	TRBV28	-	TGTGCCAGCACCGCGACAGGGATCGAAAAACTGTTTTTT	CASTATGIEKLFF
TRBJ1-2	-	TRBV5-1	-	TGCGCCAGCAGCGGGGACACCTTATACTATGGCTACACCTTC	CASSGDTLYYGYTF
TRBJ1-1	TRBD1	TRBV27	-	TGTGCCAGCAGCCTCTGGTGGACAGGGTCGCCAACGGGGAACACTGAAGCTTTCTTT	CASSLWWTGSPTGNTEAFF
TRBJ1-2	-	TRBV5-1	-	TGCGCCAGCAGCTTGGGCACAGTGGACTATGGCTACACCTTC	CASSLGTVDYGYTF
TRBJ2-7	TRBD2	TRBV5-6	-	TGTGCCAGCAGCTCAGACCCCGGGGGGGCCCCCTACGAGCAGTACTTC	CASSSDPGGAPYEQYF
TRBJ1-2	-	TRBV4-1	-	TGCGCCAGCAGACGAGTACAGGGCAGGGGTTCTTATGGCTACACCTTC	CASRRVQGRGSYGYTF
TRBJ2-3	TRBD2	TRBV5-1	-	TGCGCCAGCAGCCGGGGACTAGCGGGGATCTTCACAGATACGCAGTATTTT	CASSRGLAGIFTDTQYF
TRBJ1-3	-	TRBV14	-	TGTGCCAGCAGCCCGGAGACGGGGGGCCTTTGTGGAAACACCATATATTTT	CASSPETGGLCGNTIYF
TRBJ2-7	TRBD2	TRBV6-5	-	TGTGCCAGCAGTTACGGGACTAGGACACATTACGAGCAGTACTTC	CASSYGTRTHYEQYF
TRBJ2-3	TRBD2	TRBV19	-	TGTGCCAGTAGTATTTTACTAGCGGGGCCCACAGATACGCAGTATTTT	CASSILLAGPTDTQYF
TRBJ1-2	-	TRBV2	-	TGTGCCAGCAGTCCTCCGCTTCATAGATCGGATGGCTACACCTTC	CASSPPLHRSDGYTF
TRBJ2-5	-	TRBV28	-	TGTGCCAGCAGTTTAGGTAGGGGGTCCCAAGAGACCCAGTACTTC	CASSLGRGSQETQYF
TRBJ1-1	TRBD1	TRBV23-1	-	TGCGCCAGCAGTCAATTACATACAGGGGTGGTGAACACTGAAGCTTTCTTT	CASSQLHTGVVNTEAFF
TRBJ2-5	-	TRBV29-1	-	TGCAGCGTTGAACGGGGTAGGAAGGTTCAAGAGACCCAGTACTTC	CSVERGRKVQETQYF
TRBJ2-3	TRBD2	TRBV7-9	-	TGTGCCAGCAGCTCTAGCGGGGGGGCCGTGACAGATACGCAGTATTTT	CASSSSGGAVTDTQYF
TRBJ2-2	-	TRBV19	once	TGTGCCAGTAGTATGGGGGCAAGTCACGCCGGGGAGCTGTTTTTT	CASSMGASHAGELFF
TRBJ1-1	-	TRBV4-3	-	TGCGCCAGCAGCCGAATGATGACCGACAGCACTGAAGCTTTCTTT	CASSRMMTDSTEAFF
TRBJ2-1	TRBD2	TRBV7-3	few	TGTGCCAGCAGCTCCTATAAGACTAGCGGGGGGAACAATGAGCAGTTCTTC	CASSSYKTSGGNNEQFF
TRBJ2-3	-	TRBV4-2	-	TGTGCCAGCAGCCAAGAGACAGCGGGAGATACGCAGTATTTT	CASSQETAGDTQYF